The 25 T cell receptor beta chains given below trace back to one sample, sequenced in a study of cytomegalovirus exposure and HLA in healthy donors. In the PCR, 60 Vbeta and 13 Jbeta primers were used. Method: immunoSEQ multiplex PCR; TCRdb's copy keeps in-frame clones and lacks some. The top ten clones hold roughly 3.9% of a sample with about 110,000 clones, 77% of them seen once. Sequencing used PBMCs. The receptor source for this set is a male donor in good health and CMV-seronegative.

This chain joins TRBV10-1 and TRBJ2-3; 9 bases agree with TRBD1. The CDR3 has 14 residues. Germline V gene lookup returns CDR1 WNHNN and CDR2 SYGVQD (reference sequence). J lost 7 bases, V lost 2 bases, and 4 bases had no gene match. CDR3 sequence (DNA): TGCGCCAGCAGTGAGGACAGGGGGATTTATACGCAGTATTTT. Protein sequence: CASSEDRGIYTQYF.

This chain connects TRBV10-1 to TRBJ2-7, with D maybe TRBD1 (8 bases). This CDR3 has 13 amino acids. CDR1 is WNHNN, CDR2 SYGVQD, per germline (reference sequence). V shed 3 bases and J shed 7 bases, with 13 bases lying between them. The CDR3 nucleotides read TGCGCCAGCAGTGATATACAGGGGGGGGAGCAGTACTTC. Protein sequence: CASSDIQGGEQYF.

This chain links TRBV5-1 with TRBJ2-3; D is possibly TRBD1 (5 bases). This CDR3 is 14 amino acids long. The germline CDR1 and CDR2 sequences are SGHRS and YFSETQ. V lost 7 bases and J lost 4, with 16 bases in between. CDR3 DNA: TGCGCCAGCCAAACAGGTTATCGGCCAGATACGCAGTATTTT. Protein product: CASQTGYRPDTQYF.

The chain employs TRBV6-1 and TRBJ1-2; D perhaps matches TRBD1 (5 bases). V was trimmed by 3 bases and J by 1 base, leaving 15 bases between them. The germline V gene has CDR1 MNHNS and CDR2 SASEGT. The CDR3 runs 16 residues. The CDR3 spells CASSEWGGGNNYGYTF. CDR3 nucleotides: TGTGCCAGCAGTGAGTGGGGGGGAGGGAATAACTATGGCTACACCTTC.

V gene TRBV28 combines with J gene TRBJ2-7; TRBD2 aligns across 10 bases. The length of the CDR3 is 18 residues. Looked up from germline, CDR1 is MDHEN and CDR2 is SYDVKM. V lost 4 bases and J lost 0; bases outside the gene matches: 12. This chain's CDR3 is CASSYQMTLAGSSYEQYF. The CDR3 DNA reads TGTGCCAGCAGTTACCAGATGACACTAGCGGGGAGCTCCTACGAGCAGTACTTC.

This clone was observed a few times. J is TRBJ1-2 and V is TRBV7-2; 8 nucleotides agree with TRBD1. V gave up 2 bases and J gave up 7 bases; unmatched junction bases: 9. The CDR3 contains 15 residues. In germline, CDR1 is SGHTA, CDR2 FQGNSA. The CDR3 region has the DNA TGTGCCAGCAGCTTACCGCCCAGGGGACAGGTTGGCTACACCTTC. Its protein product is CASSLPPRGQVGYTF.

The V gene is TRBV6-6, the J gene TRBJ2-2, with D maybe TRBD2 (6 bases). This CDR3 is 12 amino acids long. Looked up from germline, CDR1 is MNHNY and CDR2 is SVGAGI (reference sequence). Trimming removed 9 bases at V and 8 bases at J, with 13 bases between. The DNA for the CDR3 is TGTGCCAGTCGCGGGATTTCGGGGGAGCTGTTTTTT. Residues: CASRGISGELFF.

The gene calls are TRBV7-9 and TRBJ1-4; D is perhaps TRBD1 (5 bases). The CDR3 runs to 15 residues. With 1 base removed from V and 2 bases from J, the gap between germline ends came to 8 bases. Germline lookup yields CDR1 SEHNR and CDR2 FQNEAQ (reference sequence). The CDR3 reads CASSLGQGTNEKLFF. CDR3 nucleotide sequence: TGTGCCAGCAGCTTAGGCCAGGGCACTAATGAAAAACTGTTTTTT.

J is TRBJ2-7 and V is TRBV9, with D maybe TRBD1 (5 bases). The CDR3 runs to 16 residues. V gave up 0 bases and J gave up 5 bases, with 18 bases separating them. Germline V gives CDR1 SGDLS, CDR2 YYNGEE. The CDR3 nucleotides read TGTGCCAGCAGCGTAGAGGACCGGGCAGGGTTGGACGAGCAGTACTTC. As protein: CASSVEDRAGLDEQYF.

In this sample, this clone turned up once. The chain has TRBV5-4 and TRBJ2-7; 9 nucleotides match TRBD1. The CDR3 covers 14 residues. The germline V gene has CDR1 SGHNT and CDR2 YYREEE (reference sequence). Trimming took 4 bases from V and 5 from J; bases not matched to a gene: 7. CDR3 region: CASSPRDRVNEQYF. In DNA form, the CDR3 reads TGTGCCAGCAGCCCCCGGGACAGGGTCAACGAGCAGTACTTC.

This chain links TRBV9 with TRBJ2-3, with 9 bases fitting TRBD2. There are 18 residues in the CDR3. V trimming: 0 bases; J trimming: 2 bases; junction bases outside the gene matches: 10. The V gene's germline CDR1 is SGDLS and CDR2 YYNGEE. In DNA form, the CDR3 reads TGTGCCAGCAGCGTAGGGAATAGCGGGAGTTTTACCACAGATACGCAGTATTTT. It translates to CASSVGNSGSFTTDTQYF.

The V call is TRBV7-9, the J call TRBJ2-7; 8 bases match TRBD2. The CDR3 totals 15 residues. J was trimmed by 3 bases and V by 2 bases; bases with no gene match: 6. CDR1 and CDR2 from the germline V gene are SEHNR and FQNEAQ (reference sequence). CDR3 residues: CASSLSSGTFYEQYF. The CDR3 DNA is TGTGCCAGCAGCTTAAGTAGCGGGACCTTCTACGAGCAGTACTTC.

The chain employs TRBV27 and TRBJ2-7, with D perhaps matching TRBD2 (7 bases). Trimming cost V 7 bases and J 2 bases, with 12 bases left between them. The CDR3 covers 13 residues. Germline V gene lookup returns CDR1 MNHEY and CDR2 SMNVEV (reference sequence). CDR3 sequence reads: CASKGGGAYEQYF. DNA of the CDR3: TGTGCCAGCAAGGGGGGAGGGGCCTACGAGCAGTACTTC.

The chain joins TRBV5-1 to TRBJ2-1; TRBD2 agrees at 7 bases. The CDR3 loop spans 15 amino acids. Trimming removed 0 bases from V and 6 bases from J; junction bases left unmatched: 6. CDR1 and CDR2 (germline): SGHRS, YFSETQ. The CDR3 is CASSLELAESNEQFF. As DNA, the CDR3 is TGCGCCAGCAGCTTGGAGCTAGCGGAATCCAATGAGCAGTTCTTC.

This sequence joins TRBV7-2 and TRBJ2-5; 11 bases align to TRBD1. The germline CDR1 and CDR2 sequences are SGHTA and FQGNSA. V was clipped by 4 bases and J by 4 bases; unmatched bases: 8. The CDR3 spans 16 residues. The CDR3 coding sequence is TGTGCCAGCAGCTCGGGGGACAGGGGGGCGGGAGAGACCCAGTACTTC. Amino acid sequence: CASSSGDRGAGETQYF. The complete variable domain, with remaining parts taken from reference TRBV7-2 and TRBJ2-5, reads GAGVSQSPSNKVTEKGKDVELRCDPISGHTALYWYRQSLGQGLEFLIYFQGNSAPDKSGLPSDRFSAERTGGSVSTLTIQRTQQEDSAVYLCASSSGDRGAGETQYFGPGTRLLVL.

This clone was observed a single time. This chain links TRBV5-4 with TRBJ1-2; possibly TRBD1 for D (6 bases). Germline V gene data show CDR1 as SGHNT and CDR2 as YYREEE (reference sequence). V was pared by 3 bases and J by 1 base, with 13 bases between. The CDR3 has 15 amino acids. CDR3 loop: CASSSVDRRNYGYTF. The CDR3 coding sequence is TGTGCCAGCAGCTCAGTGGACAGACGTAACTATGGCTACACCTTC.

J is TRBJ2-3 and V is TRBV11-2; TRBD2 matches 9 bases. Germline V CDR1 and CDR2: SGHAT, FQNNGV. J was trimmed by 3 bases and V by 1 base; bases with no gene match: 5. CDR3 length: 16 amino acids. CDR3 in DNA: TGTGCCAGCAGCTTAGGCGTTAGCGGGAGAACAGATACGCAGTATTTT. This gives the protein CASSLGVSGRTDTQYF.

J is TRBJ1-3 and V is TRBV7-6; D call uncertain. V lost 4 bases and J 2 bases, leaving 12 bases between the germline ends. This CDR3 region has 15 residues. Germline V lookup: CDR1 SGHVS, CDR2 FNYEAQ. The chain's CDR3 is CASSSINLAGNTIYF. The CDR3 coding sequence is TGTGCCAGCAGCTCCATAAATTTAGCTGGAAACACCATATATTTT.

The gene calls are TRBV6-5 and TRBJ1-1; 7 bases line up with TRBD1. The V and J ends lost 7 bases and 4 bases, in that order; junction bases with no gene match: 12. Per the germline V gene, CDR1 is MNHEY and CDR2 is SVGAGI. CDR3 length equals 15 residues. The CDR3 DNA follows: TGTGCCAGCACCCCAGATGACAGGGATTCCACTGAAGCTTTCTTT. Amino acids: CASTPDDRDSTEAFF.

The rearrangement links TRBV18 to TRBJ2-1; maybe TRBD2 (5 bases). This CDR3 is built from 15 residues. The V end was cut by 4 bases, the J end by 2 bases, with 12 bases between. Germline CDR1 is KGHSH and CDR2 is LQKENI. CDR3 sequence: CASSLRTGTYNEQFF. As DNA, the CDR3 is TGTGCCAGCTCACTTAGGACTGGGACCTACAATGAGCAGTTCTTC.

This clone appeared a single time. The rearrangement joins TRBV6-1 to TRBJ1-5; the D is unclear. CDR1 MNHNS and CDR2 SASEGT come from the germline V gene. Deletions cut 2 bases from V and 0 bases from J, with 8 bases between. The CDR3 is made up of 15 amino acids. The CDR3 nucleotides are TGTGCCAGCAGTGAATTGGCCAATAGCAATCAGCCCCAGCATTTT. Its translation: CASSELANSNQPQHF.

V usage is TRBV4-2 and J usage is TRBJ1-3; D unresolved. From germline, CDR1 is LGHNA and CDR2 YNFKEQ. The CDR3 length is 20 residues. Trimming removed 0 bases from V and 4 bases from J, with 25 bases in between. CDR3 protein: CASSQEVVGIVDLRGNTIYF. The CDR3 DNA sequence: TGTGCCAGCAGCCAAGAGGTCGTCGGGATCGTAGATCTGAGGGGAAACACCATATATTTT.

The chain recombines TRBV5-1 with TRBJ2-7; TRBD2 aligns across 8 bases. Germline V gives CDR1 SGHRS, CDR2 YFSETQ. V gave up 0 bases and J gave up 6 bases; unmatched junction bases: 2. CDR3 size: 13 residues. CDR3 DNA: TGCGCCAGCAGCTTGGTGCTAGCGGGCGAGCAGTACTTC. It codes for CASSLVLAGEQYF.

This clone has more than one count but fewer than ten. V and J are TRBV5-4 and TRBJ1-1, with TRBD1 matching over 8 bases. CDR1 is SGHNT and CDR2 is YYREEE in the germline V gene (reference sequence). The CDR3 is made up of 14 amino acids. Trimming removed 3 bases from V and 6 bases from J; junction bases left unmatched: 7. The CDR3 reads CASSWGQVRSEAFF. The CDR3 DNA reads as TGTGCCAGCAGCTGGGGACAGGTGAGGTCTGAAGCTTTCTTT.

The chain is built from TRBV14 and TRBJ2-7, with 7 bases identical to TRBD2. The V gene end was trimmed by 5 bases and the J gene end by 0 bases; junction bases not matched to a gene: 13. The CDR3 runs to 17 residues. The germline V gene encodes CDR1 SGHDN and CDR2 FVKESK. The CDR3 sequence: CASSNQIGAGSSYEQYF. The CDR3, as DNA: TGTGCCAGCAGCAATCAAATCGGAGCGGGGAGCTCCTACGAGCAGTACTTC.